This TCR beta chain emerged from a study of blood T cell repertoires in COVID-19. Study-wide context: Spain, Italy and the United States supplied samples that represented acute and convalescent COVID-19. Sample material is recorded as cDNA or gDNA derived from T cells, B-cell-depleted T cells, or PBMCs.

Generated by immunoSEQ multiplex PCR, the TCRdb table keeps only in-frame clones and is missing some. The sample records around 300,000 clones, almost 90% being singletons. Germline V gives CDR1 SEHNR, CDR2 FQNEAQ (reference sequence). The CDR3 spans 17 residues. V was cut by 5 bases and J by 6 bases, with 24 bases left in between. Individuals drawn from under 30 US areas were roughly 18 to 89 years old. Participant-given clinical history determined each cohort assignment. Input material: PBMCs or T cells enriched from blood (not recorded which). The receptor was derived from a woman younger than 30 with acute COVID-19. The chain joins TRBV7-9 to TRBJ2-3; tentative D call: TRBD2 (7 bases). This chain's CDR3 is CASSRTGAGEGWDTQYF. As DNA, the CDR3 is TGTGCCAGCAGCCGCACGGGGGCGGGAGAAGGATGGGATACGCAGTATTTT.